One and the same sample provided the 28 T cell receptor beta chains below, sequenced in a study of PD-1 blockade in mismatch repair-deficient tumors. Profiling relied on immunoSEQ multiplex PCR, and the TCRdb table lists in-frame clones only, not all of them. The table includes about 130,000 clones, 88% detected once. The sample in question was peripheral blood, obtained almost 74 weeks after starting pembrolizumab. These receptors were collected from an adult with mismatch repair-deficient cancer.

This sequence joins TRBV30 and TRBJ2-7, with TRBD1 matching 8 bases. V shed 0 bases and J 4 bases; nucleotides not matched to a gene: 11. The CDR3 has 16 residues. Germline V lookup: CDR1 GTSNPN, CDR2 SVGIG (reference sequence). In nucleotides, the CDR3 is TGTGCCTGGAGTGTTTTTAAAGGACAGGGTTTATACGAGCAGTACTTC. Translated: CAWSVFKGQGLYEQYF. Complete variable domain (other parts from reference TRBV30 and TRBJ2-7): SQTIHQWPATLVQPVGSPLSLECTVEGTSNPNLYWYRQAAGRGLQLLFYSVGIGQISSEVPQNLSASRPQDRQFILSSKKLLLSDSGFYLCAWSVFKGQGLYEQYFGPGTRLTVT.

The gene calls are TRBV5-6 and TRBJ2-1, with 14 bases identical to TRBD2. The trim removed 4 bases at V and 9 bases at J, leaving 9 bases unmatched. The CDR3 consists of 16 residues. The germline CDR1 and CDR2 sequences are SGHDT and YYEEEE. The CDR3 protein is CASSPPGLAGVGEQFF. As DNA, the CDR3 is TGTGCCAGCAGCCCGCCGGGACTAGCGGGAGTGGGTGAGCAGTTCTTC. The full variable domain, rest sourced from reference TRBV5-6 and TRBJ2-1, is DAGVTQSPTHLIKTRGQQVTLRCSPKSGHDTVSWYQQALGQGPQFIFQYYEEEERQRGNFPDRFSGHQFPNYSSELNVNALLLGDSALYLCASSPPGLAGVGEQFFGPGTRLTVL.

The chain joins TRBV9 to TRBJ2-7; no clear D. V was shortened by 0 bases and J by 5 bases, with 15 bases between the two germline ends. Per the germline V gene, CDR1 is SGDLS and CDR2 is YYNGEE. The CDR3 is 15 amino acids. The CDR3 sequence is CASSVGSKPIDEQYF. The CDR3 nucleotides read TGTGCCAGCAGCGTAGGGTCCAAACCCATTGACGAGCAGTACTTC.

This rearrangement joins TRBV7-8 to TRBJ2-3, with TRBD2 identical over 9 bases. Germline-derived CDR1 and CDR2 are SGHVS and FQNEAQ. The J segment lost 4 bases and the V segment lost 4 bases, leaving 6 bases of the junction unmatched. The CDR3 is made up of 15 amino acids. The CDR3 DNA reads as TGTGCCAGCAGCTACCAACTAGCGGGCCCAGATACGCAGTATTTT. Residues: CASSYQLAGPDTQYF.

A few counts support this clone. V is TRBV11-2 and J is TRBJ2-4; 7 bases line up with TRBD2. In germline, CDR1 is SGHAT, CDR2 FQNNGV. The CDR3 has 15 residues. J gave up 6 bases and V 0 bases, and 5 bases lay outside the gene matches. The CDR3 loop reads CASSLDAGRPNIQYF. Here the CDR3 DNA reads TGTGCCAGCAGCTTAGACGCCGGGAGGCCAAACATTCAGTACTTC. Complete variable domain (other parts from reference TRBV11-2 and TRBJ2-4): EAGVAQSPRYKIIEKRQSVAFWCNPISGHATLYWYQQILGQGPKLLIQFQNNGVVDDSQLPKDRFSAERLKGVDSTLKIQPAKLEDSAVYLCASSLDAGRPNIQYFGAGTRLSVL.

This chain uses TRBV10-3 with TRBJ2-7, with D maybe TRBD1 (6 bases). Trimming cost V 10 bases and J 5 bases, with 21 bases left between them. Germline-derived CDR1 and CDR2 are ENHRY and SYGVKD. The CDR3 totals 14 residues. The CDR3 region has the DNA TGTGCCACCGATACCGGGACACTGCTCCACGAGCAGTACTTC. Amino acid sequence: CATDTGTLLHEQYF.

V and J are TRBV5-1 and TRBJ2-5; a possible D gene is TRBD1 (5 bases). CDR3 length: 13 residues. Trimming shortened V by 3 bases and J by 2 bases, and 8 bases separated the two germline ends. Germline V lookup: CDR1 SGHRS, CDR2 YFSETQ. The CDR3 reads CASSWTRQETQYF. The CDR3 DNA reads TGCGCCAGCAGCTGGACAAGGCAAGAGACCCAGTACTTC.

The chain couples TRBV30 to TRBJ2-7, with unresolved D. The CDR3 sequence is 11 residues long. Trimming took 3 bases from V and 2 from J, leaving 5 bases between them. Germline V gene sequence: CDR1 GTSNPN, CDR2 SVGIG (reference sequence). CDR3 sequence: CAWRRTYEQYF. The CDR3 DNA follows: TGTGCCTGGAGGCGTACCTACGAGCAGTACTTC.

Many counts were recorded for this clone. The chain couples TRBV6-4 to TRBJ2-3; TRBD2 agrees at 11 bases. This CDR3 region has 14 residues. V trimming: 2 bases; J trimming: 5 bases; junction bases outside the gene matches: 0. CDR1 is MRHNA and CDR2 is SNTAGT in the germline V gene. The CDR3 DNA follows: TGTGCCAGCAGTGACGGACTAGCGGGAGATACGCAGTATTTT. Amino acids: CASSDGLAGDTQYF.

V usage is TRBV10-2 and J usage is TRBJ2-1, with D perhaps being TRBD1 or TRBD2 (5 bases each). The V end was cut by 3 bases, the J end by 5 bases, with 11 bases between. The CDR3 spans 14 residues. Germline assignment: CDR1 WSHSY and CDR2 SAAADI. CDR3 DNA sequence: TGCGCCAGCAGTGATATTGGGGGAGACAATGAGCAGTTCTTC. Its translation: CASSDIGGDNEQFF.

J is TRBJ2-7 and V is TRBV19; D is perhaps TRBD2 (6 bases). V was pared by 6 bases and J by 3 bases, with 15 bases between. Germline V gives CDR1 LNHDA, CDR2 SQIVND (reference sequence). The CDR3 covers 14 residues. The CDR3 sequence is CASSSRGGGYEQYF. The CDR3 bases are TGTGCCAGTAGCTCGAGGGGAGGCGGCTACGAGCAGTACTTC.

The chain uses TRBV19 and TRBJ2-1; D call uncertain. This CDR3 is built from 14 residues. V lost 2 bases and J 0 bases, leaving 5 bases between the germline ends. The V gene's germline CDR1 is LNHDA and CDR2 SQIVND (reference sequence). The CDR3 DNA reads TGTGCCAGTAGTATACGGCTCTCCTACAATGAGCAGTTCTTC. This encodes CASSIRLSYNEQFF.

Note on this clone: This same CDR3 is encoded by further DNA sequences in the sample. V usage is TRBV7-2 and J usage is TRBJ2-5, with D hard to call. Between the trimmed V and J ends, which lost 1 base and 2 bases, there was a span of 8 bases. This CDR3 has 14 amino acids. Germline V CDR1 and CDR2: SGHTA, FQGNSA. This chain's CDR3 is CASSLGTVQETQYF. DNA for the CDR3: TGTGCCAGCAGCTTAGGAACAGTTCAAGAGACCCAGTACTTC.

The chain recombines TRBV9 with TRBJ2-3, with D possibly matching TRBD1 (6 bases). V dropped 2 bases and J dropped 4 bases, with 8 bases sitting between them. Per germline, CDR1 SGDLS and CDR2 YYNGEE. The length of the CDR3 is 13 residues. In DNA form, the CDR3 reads TGTGCCAGCAGCGTTGGGGGCCCAGATACGCAGTATTTT. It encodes CASSVGGPDTQYF.

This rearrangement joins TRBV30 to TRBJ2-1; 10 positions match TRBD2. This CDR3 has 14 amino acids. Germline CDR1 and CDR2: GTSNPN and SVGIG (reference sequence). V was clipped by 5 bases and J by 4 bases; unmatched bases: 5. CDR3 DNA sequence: TGTGCCTGGGAGCGGGAGGGCCCTTACAATGAGCAGTTCTTC. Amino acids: CAWEREGPYNEQFF.

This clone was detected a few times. CDR3 DNA: TGTGCCAGCAGCTTATGGGGACTAGCGGGAGTTAGCGCAGATACGCAGTATTTT. Amino acid sequence: CASSLWGLAGVSADTQYF. The chain links TRBV7-2 to TRBJ2-3; 14 bases map to TRBD2. The CDR3 totals 18 residues. The germline V gene encodes CDR1 SGHTA and CDR2 FQGNSA. Trimming took 2 bases from V and 4 from J; bases not matched to a gene: 8.

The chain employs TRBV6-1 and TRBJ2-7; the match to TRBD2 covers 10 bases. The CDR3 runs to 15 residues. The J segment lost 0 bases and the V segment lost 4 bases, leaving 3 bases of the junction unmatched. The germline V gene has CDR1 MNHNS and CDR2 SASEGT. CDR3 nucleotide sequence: TGTGCCAGCAGTGGTAGGACTAGCGGCTCCTACGAGCAGTACTTC. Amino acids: CASSGRTSGSYEQYF.

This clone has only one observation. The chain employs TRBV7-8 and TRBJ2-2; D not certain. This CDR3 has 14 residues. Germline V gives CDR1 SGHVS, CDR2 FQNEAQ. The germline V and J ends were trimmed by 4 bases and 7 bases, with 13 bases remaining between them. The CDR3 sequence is CASSSHGVGGELFF. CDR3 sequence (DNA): TGTGCCAGCAGCTCCCATGGTGTAGGCGGGGAGCTGTTTTTT.

Here the CDR3 reads CSVLAGSSYEQYF. The DNA for the CDR3 is TGCAGCGTTCTAGCGGGCAGCTCCTACGAGCAGTACTTC. The chain joins TRBV29-1 to TRBJ2-7, with 8 bases fitting TRBD2. The CDR3 has 13 residues. Per the germline V gene, CDR1 is SQVTM and CDR2 is ANQGSEA. The trim removed 5 bases at V and 0 bases at J, leaving 3 bases unmatched.

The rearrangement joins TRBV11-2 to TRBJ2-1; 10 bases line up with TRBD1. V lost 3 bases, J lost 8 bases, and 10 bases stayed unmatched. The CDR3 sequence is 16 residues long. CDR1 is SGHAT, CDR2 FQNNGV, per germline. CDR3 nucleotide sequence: TGTGCCAGCAGCTTTATCCGGGACAGGGGTGAGCATGAGCAGTTCTTC. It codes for CASSFIRDRGEHEQFF.

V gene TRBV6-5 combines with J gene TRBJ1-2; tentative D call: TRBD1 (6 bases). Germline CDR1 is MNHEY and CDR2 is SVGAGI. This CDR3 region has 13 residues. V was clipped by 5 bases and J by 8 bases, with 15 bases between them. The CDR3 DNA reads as TGTGCCAGCAGTCTCAACAGGGTTGGGGGCTACACCTTC. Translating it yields CASSLNRVGGYTF.

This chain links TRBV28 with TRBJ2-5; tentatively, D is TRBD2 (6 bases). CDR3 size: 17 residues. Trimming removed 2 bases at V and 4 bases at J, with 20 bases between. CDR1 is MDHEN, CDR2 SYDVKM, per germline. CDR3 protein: CASSLSLRFGGGETQYF. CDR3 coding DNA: TGTGCCAGCAGTTTAAGCCTCCGATTCGGGGGAGGAGAGACCCAGTACTTC.

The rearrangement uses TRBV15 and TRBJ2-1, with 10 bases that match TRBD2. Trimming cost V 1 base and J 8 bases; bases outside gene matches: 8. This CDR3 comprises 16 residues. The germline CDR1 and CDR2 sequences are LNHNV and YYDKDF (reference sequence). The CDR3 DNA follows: TGTGCCACCAGCAGAGGCCTAGCGGGAGTTTACCATGAGCAGTTCTTC. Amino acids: CATSRGLAGVYHEQFF.

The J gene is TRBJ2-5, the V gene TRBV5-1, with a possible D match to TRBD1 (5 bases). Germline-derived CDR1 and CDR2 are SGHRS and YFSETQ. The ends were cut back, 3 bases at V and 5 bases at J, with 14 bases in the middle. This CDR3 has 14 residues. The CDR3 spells CASSSPQGGETQYF. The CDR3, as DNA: TGCGCCAGCAGCTCACCGCAGGGTGGGGAGACCCAGTACTTC.

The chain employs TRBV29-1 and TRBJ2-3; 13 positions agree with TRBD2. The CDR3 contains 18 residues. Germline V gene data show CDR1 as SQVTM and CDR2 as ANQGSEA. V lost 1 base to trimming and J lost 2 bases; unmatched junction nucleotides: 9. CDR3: CSVEVTSGRAGDTDTQYF. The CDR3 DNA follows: TGCAGCGTTGAAGTAACTAGCGGGAGGGCCGGGGACACAGATACGCAGTATTTT.

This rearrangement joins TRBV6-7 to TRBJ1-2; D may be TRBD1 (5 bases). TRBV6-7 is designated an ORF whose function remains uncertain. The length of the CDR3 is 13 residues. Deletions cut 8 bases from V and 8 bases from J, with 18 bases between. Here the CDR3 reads CASLQGTWWGYTF. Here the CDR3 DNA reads TGTGCCAGCCTTCAGGGAACCTGGTGGGGCTACACCTTC.

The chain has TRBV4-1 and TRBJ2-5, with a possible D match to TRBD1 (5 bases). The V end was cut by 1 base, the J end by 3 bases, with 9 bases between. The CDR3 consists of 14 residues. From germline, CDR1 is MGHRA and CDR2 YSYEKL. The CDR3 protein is CASSQVGAEETQYF. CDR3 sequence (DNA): TGCGCCAGCAGCCAAGTTGGGGCGGAAGAGACCCAGTACTTC.

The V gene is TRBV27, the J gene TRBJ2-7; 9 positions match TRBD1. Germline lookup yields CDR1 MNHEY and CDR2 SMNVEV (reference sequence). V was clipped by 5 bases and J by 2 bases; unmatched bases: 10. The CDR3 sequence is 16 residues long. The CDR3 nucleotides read TGTGCCAGCAGTATCCTAGCCGGGACAGGGACCTACGAGCAGTACTTC. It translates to CASSILAGTGTYEQYF.